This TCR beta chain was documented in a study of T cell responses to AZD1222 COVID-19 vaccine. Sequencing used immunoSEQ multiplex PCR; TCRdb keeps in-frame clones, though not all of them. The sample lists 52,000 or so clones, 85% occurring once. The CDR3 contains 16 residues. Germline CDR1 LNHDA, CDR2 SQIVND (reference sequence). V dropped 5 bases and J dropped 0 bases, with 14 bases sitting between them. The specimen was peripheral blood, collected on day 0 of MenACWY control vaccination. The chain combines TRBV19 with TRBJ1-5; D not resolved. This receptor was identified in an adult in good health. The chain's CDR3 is CASSVRLVDSNQPQHF. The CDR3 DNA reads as TGTGCCAGTAGTGTCAGGTTGGTCGATAGCAATCAGCCCCAGCATTTT.